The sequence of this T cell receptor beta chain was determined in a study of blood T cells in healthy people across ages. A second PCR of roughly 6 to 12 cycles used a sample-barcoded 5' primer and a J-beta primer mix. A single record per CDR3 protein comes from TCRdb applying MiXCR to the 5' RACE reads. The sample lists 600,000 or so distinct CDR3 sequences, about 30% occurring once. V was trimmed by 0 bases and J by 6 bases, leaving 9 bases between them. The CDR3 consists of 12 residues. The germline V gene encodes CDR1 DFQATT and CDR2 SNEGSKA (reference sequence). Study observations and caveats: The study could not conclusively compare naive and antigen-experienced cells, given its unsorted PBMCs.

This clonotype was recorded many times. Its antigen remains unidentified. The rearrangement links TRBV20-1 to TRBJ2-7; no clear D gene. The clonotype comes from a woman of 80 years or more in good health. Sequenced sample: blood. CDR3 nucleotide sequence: TGCAGTGCTAGAGATCGAGGTACCGAGCAGTACTTC. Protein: CSARDRGTEQYF.